These 10 T cell receptor beta chains originate from one sample sequenced in a study of glioma-infiltrating T cells (dated by TCRdb to 2016 to 2017). The sample was run on an Illumina MiSeq. The iRepertoire nested amplicon-rescue multiplex PCR (arm-PCR) platform was used to amplify TCR alpha and beta CDR3 regions from RNA. Through fastp at Q25 and MiXCR, TCRdb rebuilt clones from the public reads, retaining in-frame beta chains. Rows are unified per CDR3 protein, each entry keeping the most common DNA and genes. Within this sample are more than 350,000 distinct CDR3 sequences, with about 40% of them counted one time only. The ten top clones hold more than 10% of the sample. Material for sequencing was glioma tissue, nonneoplastic brain tissue, or PBMCs (not recorded which). The receptors here all came from a human donor with low-grade glioma or glioblastoma, undergoing nonglioma brain surgery, or in good health (not recorded which).

The V call is TRBV20-1, the J call TRBJ2-3; the match to TRBD2 covers 9 bases. The CDR3 runs 14 residues. V was pared by 6 bases and J by 7 bases, with 11 bases of the junction left unmatched. Germline-derived CDR1 and CDR2 are DFQATT and SNEGSKA (reference sequence). DNA for the CDR3: TGCAGTGCCCAGTCTGGGACTAGCCTTTATACGCAGTATTTT. It codes for CSAQSGTSLYTQYF.

The chain carries TRBV3-1 and TRBJ1-2; weak D call: TRBD1 (5 bases). Germline V gene data show CDR1 as LGHDT and CDR2 as YNNKEL (reference sequence). The CDR3 is 14 amino acids. The V and J ends lost 2 bases and 2 bases respectively, with 9 bases between them. The CDR3 spells CASSQRDQNYGYTF. The CDR3 bases are TGTGCCAGCAGCCAACGGGACCAAAACTATGGCTACACCTTC.

This clonotype occurred many times. The rearrangement links TRBV28 to TRBJ1-5, with TRBD1 matching 8 bases. The J segment lost 4 bases and the V segment lost 5 bases, leaving 7 bases of the junction unmatched. Per germline, CDR1 MDHEN and CDR2 SYDVKM. The CDR3 length is 15 residues. CDR3: CASSPFGQGNQPQHF. CDR3 bases: TGTGCCAGCAGTCCCTTCGGACAGGGAAATCAGCCCCAGCATTTT.

V usage is TRBV12-3 or TRBV12-4 and J usage is TRBJ1-4; D is unclear. Trimming removed 0 bases from V and 12 bases from J, with 8 bases in between. CDR3 length: 12 residues. The CDR3, as DNA: TGTGCCAGCAGTTTAGCGTTGGAAGAACTGTTTTTT. Its protein is CASSLALEELFF.

The genes are TRBV29-1 and TRBJ2-1; unclear D gene. Per germline, CDR1 SQVTM and CDR2 ANQGSEA. V was trimmed by 7 bases and J by 10 bases, leaving 23 bases between them. The CDR3 is made up of 14 amino acids. The DNA of the CDR3 is TGCAGCGACACGACCCCGGAGCTGGTAGTGGAGCAGTTCTTC. Protein product: CSDTTPELVVEQFF.

This sequence joins TRBV7-2 and TRBJ1-1; unclear D gene. The V end was cut by 3 bases, the J end by 6 bases, with 8 bases between. The CDR3 has 12 amino acids. The V gene's germline CDR1 is SGHTA and CDR2 FQGNSA. The CDR3 region is CASSFADAEAFF. In DNA form, the CDR3 reads TGTGCCAGCAGCTTCGCCGACGCTGAAGCTTTCTTT.

This clonotype was observed a handful of times. This rearrangement joins TRBV28 to TRBJ1-5, with 7 nucleotides matching TRBD1. This CDR3 contains 19 residues. CDR1 is MDHEN and CDR2 is SYDVKM in the germline V gene. With 1 base clipped from V and 6 bases from J, the junction kept 18 bases outside the gene matches. DNA for the CDR3: TGTGCCAGCAGTTTATTTGCTTTGACAGGGTCCGGAGGGGGTCAGCCCCAGCATTTT. This sequence encodes CASSLFALTGSGGGQPQHF.

A note on this clonotype: Given a much more abundant clone one base away, this may be a read error. This chain links TRBV6-2 or TRBV6-3 with TRBJ1-1; the D is unclear. The CDR3 consists of 13 residues. Germline loops: CDR1 MNHEY, CDR2 SVGEGT. CDR3 residues: CASSHPDGTKAFF. DNA of the CDR3: TGTGCCAGCAGTCACCCCGATGGCACTAAAGCTTTCTTT.

The V gene is TRBV7-2, the J gene TRBJ1-2; no clear D. With 6 bases removed from V and 1 base from J, the gap between germline ends came to 12 bases. Germline V gene data show CDR1 as SGHTA and CDR2 as FQGNSA. The CDR3 extends over 14 amino acids. CDR3 in amino acids: CASSSGPVNYGYTF. The CDR3 DNA follows: TGTGCCAGCAGTTCCGGGCCGGTTAACTATGGCTACACCTTC. The full variable domain, in which reference TRBV7-2 and TRBJ1-2 provide the parts outside the CDR3, is GAGVSQSPSNKVTEKGKDVELRCDPISGHTALYWYRQSLGQGLEFLIYFQGNSAPDKSGLPSDRFSAERTGGSVSTLTIQRTQQEDSAVYLCASSSGPVNYGYTFGSGTRLTVV.

Turning to this clonotype: The junction departs from the called germline gene at one end, perhaps through a read error. This chain uses TRBV28 with TRBJ1-5; unclear D gene. This CDR3 region has 13 residues. CDR1 and CDR2 from the germline V gene are MDHEN and SYDVKM. The CDR3 DNA is TGTGCCAGCAGAAAACAGCTTCGGCAGCCCCAGAATTTT. Protein: CASRKQLRQPQNF. Using reference TRBV28 and TRBJ1-5 for the parts outside the CDR3, the full variable domain is DVKVTQSSRYLVKRTGEKVFLECVQDMDHENMFWYRQDPGLGLRLIYFSYDVKMKEKGDIPEGYSVSREKKERFSLILESASTNQTSMYLCASRKQLRQPQNFGDGTRLSIL.